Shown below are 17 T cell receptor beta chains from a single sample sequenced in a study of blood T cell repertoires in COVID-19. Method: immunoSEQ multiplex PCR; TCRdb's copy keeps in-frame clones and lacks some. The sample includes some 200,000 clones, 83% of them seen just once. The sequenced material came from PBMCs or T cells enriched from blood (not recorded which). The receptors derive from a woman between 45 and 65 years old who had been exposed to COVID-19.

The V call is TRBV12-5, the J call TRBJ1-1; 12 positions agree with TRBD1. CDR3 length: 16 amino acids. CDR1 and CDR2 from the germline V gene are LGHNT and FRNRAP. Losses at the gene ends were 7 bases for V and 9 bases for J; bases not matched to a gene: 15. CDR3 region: CASAPMGGTGGVKAFF. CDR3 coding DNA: TGTGCTAGTGCCCCAATGGGGGGGACAGGGGGCGTTAAAGCTTTCTTT.

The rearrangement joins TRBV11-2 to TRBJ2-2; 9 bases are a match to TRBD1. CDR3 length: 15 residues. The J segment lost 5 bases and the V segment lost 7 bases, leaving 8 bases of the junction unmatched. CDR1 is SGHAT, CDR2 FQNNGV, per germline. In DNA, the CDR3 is TGTGCCAGCACCGGGACAGGGATATCTACCGGGGAGCTGTTTTTT. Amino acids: CASTGTGISTGELFF.

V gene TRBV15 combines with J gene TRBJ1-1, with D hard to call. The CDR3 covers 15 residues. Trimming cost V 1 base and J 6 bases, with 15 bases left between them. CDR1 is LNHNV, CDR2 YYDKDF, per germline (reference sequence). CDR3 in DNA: TGTGCCACCAGCAGAGGGAGACGGTTGGAGGCTGAAGCTTTCTTT. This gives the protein CATSRGRRLEAEAFF.

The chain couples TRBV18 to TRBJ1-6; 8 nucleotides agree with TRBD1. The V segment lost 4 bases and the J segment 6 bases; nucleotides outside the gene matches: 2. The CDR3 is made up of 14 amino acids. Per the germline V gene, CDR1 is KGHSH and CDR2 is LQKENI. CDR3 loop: CASSRDRSNSPLHF. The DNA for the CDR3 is TGTGCCAGCTCACGGGACAGGAGTAATTCACCCCTCCACTTT. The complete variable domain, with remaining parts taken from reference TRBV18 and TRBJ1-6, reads NAGVMQNPRHLVRRRGQEARLRCSPMKGHSHVYWYRQLPEEGLKFMVYLQKENIIDESGMPKERFSAEFPKEGPSILRIQQVVRGDSAAYFCASSRDRSNSPLHFGNGTRLTVT.

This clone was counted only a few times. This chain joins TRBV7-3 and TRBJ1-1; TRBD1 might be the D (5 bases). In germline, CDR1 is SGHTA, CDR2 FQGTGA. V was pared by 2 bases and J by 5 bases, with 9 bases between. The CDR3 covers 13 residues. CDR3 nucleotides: TGTGCCAGCAGCTTATTTCAGGGAACTGAAGCTTTCTTT. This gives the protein CASSLFQGTEAFF.

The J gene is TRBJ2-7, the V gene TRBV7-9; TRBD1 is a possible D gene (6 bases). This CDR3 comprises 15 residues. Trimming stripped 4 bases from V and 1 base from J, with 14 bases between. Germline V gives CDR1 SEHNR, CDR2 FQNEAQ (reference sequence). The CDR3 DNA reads TGTGCCAGCAGCTCCTACAGGGTAGGTTCCTACGAGCAGTACTTC. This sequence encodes CASSSYRVGSYEQYF.

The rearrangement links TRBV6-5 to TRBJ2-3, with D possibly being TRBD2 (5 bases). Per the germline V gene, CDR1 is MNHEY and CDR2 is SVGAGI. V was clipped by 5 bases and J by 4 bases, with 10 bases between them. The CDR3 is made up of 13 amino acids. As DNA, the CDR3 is TGTGCCAGCAGTCCCTTGAGGGCAGATACGCAGTATTTT. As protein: CASSPLRADTQYF.

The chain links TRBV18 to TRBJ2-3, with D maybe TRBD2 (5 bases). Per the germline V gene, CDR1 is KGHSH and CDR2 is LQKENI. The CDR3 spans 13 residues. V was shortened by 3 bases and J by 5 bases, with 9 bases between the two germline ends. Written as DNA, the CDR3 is TGTGCCAGCTCACCTCTAGCCGGAGATACGCAGTATTTT. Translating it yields CASSPLAGDTQYF.

CDR3 coding DNA: TGTGCCAGCAGCCGGCCCGGAGATGGCTACACCTTC. This codes for CASSRPGDGYTF. The chain carries TRBV7-8 and TRBJ1-2, with unresolved D. Germline V gives CDR1 SGHVS, CDR2 FQNEAQ. V was cut by 5 bases and J by 6 bases, with 10 bases left in between. This CDR3 has 12 residues.

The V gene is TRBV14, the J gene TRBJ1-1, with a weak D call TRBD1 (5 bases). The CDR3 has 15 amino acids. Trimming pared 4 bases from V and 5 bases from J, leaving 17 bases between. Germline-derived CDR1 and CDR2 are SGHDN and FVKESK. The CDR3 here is CASSPLWQGRTEAFF. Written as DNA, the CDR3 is TGTGCCAGCAGCCCCCTTTGGCAGGGCCGGACTGAAGCTTTCTTT.

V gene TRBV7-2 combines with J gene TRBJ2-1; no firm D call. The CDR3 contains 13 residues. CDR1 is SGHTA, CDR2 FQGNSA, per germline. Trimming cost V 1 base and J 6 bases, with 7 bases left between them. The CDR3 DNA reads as TGTGCCAGCAGCTTAGGGCTGCCCAATGAGCAGTTCTTC. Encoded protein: CASSLGLPNEQFF.

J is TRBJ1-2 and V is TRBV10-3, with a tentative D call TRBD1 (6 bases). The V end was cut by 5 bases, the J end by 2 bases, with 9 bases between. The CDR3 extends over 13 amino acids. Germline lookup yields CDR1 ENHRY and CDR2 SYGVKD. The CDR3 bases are TGTGCCATCAGTCGAGACAGGAACTATGGCTACACCTTC. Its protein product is CAISRDRNYGYTF.

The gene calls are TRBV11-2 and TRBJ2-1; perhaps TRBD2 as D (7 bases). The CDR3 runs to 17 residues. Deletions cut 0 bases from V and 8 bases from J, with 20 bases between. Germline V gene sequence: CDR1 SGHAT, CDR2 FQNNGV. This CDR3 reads CASSLDMGGAPRDEQFF. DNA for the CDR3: TGTGCCAGCAGCTTAGACATGGGGGGGGCCCCTCGGGATGAGCAGTTCTTC.

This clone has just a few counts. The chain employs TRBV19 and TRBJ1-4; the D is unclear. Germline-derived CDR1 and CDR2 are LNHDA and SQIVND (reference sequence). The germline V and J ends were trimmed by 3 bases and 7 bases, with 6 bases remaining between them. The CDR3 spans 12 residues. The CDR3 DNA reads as TGTGCCAGTAGTATCCCCAGTGAAAAACTGTTTTTT. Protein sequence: CASSIPSEKLFF.

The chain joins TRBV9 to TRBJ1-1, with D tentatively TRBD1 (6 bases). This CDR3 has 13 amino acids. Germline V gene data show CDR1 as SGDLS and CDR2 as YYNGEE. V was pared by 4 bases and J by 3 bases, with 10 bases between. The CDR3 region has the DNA TGTGCCAGCAGCCCGGACAGTTACACTGAAGCTTTCTTT. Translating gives CASSPDSYTEAFF.

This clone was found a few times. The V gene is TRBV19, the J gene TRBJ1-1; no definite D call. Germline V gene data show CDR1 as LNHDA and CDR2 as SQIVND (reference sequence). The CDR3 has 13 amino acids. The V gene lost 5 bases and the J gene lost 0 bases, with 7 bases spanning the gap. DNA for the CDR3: TGTGCCAGTAGTGGGCAGCTGAACACTGAAGCTTTCTTT. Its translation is CASSGQLNTEAFF.

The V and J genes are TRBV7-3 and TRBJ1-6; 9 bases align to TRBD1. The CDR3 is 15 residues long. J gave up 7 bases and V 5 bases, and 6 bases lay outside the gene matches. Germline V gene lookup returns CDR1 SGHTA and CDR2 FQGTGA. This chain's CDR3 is CASSLRQGGNSPLHF. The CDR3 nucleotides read TGTGCCAGCAGCCTCAGACAGGGGGGGAATTCACCCCTCCACTTT. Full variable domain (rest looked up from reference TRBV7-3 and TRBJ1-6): GAGVSQTPSNKVTEKGKYVELRCDPISGHTALYWYRQSLGQGPEFLIYFQGTGAADDSGLPNDRFFAVRPEGSVSTLKIQRTERGDSAVYLCASSLRQGGNSPLHFGNGTRLTVT.